This T cell receptor (beta chain) was recorded in a study of cytomegalovirus exposure and HLA in healthy donors. Points from the study as a whole: Through in vitro validation, a few CMV-associated chains were shown to be specific for CMV antigens. Rare TCR sequences dominated, though some public TCRs recurred in many donors.

To note about this clone: Its matching antigen is unknown.

The method was immunoSEQ multiplex PCR; TCRdb's version includes in-frame clones alone and lacks a portion of them. The repertoire holds tens of thousands of clones, 85% to 95% seen once, with around 1.5% in the top ten. Sequences were obtained from PBMCs. The clonotype comes from a man aged 18 to 30 in good health and CMV-seropositive.

DNA for the CDR3: TGCAGTGCTCCTCGGACAGGGGAAGCTTTCTTT. This encodes CSAPRTGEAFF. The rearrangement uses TRBV20-1 and TRBJ1-1; the match to TRBD1 covers 8 bases. CDR1 is DFQATT, CDR2 SNEGSKA, per germline (reference sequence). Trimming at V came to 5 bases and at J to 8 bases, leaving 4 bases not matched to a gene. The length of the CDR3 is 11 residues.